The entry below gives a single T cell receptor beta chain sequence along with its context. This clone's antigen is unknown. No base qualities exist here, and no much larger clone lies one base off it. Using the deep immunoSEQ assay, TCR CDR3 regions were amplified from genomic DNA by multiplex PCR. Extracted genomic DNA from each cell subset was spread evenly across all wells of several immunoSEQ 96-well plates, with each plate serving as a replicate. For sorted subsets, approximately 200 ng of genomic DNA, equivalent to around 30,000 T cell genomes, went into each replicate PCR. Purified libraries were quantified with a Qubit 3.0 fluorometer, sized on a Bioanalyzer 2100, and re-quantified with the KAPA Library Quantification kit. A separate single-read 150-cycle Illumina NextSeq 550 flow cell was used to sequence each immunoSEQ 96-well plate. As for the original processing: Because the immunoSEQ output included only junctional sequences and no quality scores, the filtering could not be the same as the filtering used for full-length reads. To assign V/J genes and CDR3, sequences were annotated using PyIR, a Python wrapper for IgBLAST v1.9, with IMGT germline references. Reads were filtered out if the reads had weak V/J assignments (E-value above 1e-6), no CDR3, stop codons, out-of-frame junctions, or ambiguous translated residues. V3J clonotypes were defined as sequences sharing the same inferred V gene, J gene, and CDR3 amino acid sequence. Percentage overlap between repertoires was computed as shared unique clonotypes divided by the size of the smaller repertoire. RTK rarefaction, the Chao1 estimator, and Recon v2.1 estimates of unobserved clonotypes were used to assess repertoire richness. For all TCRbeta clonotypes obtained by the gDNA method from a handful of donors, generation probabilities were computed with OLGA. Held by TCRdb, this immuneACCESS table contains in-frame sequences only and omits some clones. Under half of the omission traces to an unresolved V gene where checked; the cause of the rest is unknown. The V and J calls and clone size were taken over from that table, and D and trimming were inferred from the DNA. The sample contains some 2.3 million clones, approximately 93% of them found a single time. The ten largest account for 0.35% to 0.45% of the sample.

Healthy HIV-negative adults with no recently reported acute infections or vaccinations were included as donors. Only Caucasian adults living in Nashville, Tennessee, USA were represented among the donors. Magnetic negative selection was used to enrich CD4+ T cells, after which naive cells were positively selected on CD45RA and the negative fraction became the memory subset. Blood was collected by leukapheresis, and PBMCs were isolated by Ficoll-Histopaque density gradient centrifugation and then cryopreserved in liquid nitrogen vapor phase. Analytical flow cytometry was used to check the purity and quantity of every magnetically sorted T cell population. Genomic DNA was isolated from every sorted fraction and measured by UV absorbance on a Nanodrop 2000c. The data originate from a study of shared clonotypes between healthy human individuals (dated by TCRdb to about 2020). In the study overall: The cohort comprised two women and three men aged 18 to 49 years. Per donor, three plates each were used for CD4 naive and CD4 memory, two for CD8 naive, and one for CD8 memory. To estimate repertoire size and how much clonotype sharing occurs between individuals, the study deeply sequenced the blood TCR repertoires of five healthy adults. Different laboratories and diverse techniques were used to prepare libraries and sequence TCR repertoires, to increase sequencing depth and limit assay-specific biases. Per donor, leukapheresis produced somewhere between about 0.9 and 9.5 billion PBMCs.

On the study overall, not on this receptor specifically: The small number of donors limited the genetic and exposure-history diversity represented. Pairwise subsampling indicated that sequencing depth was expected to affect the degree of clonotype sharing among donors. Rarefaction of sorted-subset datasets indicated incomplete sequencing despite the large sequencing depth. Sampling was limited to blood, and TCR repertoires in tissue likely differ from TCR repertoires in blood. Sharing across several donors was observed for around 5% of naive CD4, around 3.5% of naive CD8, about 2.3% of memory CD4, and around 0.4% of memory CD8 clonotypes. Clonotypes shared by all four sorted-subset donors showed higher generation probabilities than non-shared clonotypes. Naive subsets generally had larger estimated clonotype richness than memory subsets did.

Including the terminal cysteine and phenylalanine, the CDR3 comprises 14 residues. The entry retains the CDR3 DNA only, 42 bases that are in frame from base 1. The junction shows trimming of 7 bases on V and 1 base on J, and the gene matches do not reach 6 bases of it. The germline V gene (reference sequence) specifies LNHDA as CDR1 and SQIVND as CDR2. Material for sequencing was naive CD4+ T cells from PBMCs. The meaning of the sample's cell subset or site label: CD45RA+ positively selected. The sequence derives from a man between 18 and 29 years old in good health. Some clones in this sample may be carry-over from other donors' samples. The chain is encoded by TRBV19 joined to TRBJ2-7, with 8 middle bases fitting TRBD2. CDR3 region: CASTPGLGSYEQYF. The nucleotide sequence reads TGTGCCAGTACTCCGGGACTAGGGTCCTACGAGCAGTACTTC.